This TCR beta chain stems from a study of CD8+ T cells in alopecia areata. Study overall: Treated patients were dosed with oral tofacitinib, taking 5 to 10 mg twice daily.

Following extraction, RNA underwent reverse transcription to cDNA, which served as the sequencing template. Produced via immunoSEQ multiplex PCR; TCRdb's table is partial and in-frame only. The sample shows some 170,000 clones, around 64% of them seen only once. Alopecia areata patients provided lesional scalp punch biopsies and peripheral blood. Cell sorting on a FACSAria was used to separate CD4+ and CD8+ T cells from the PBMCs. The ends were cut back, 1 base at V and 3 bases at J, with 4 bases in the middle. The CDR3 is 11 amino acids. CDR1 is GTSNPN and CDR2 is SVGIG in the germline V gene (reference sequence).

The chain is built from TRBV30 and TRBJ2-7; D is ambiguous. This sequence originates from a human donor with alopecia areata. Sequencing used CD8+ T cells sorted from blood, obtained at week 0. This chain's CDR3 is CAWSEGYEQYF. DNA of the CDR3: TGTGCCTGGAGTGAGGGCTACGAGCAGTACTTC.